This TCR beta chain was sequenced during a study of response to subunit inactivated influenza vaccine. MiXCR, applied by TCRdb to the RT-PCR reads, yields one record per CDR3 protein. The profile shows a few hundred thousand distinct CDR3 sequences, 12% to 15% of them singletons. V was pared by 3 bases and J by 8 bases, with 16 bases between. Germline values: CDR1 MDHEN, CDR2 SYDVKM. The CDR3 consists of 14 residues. The table lists this clonotype with a few counts. This chain uses TRBV28 with TRBJ1-2; possible D gene TRBD1, 5 bases. The sequencing here drew on PBMCs from blood, taken 12 days after vaccination. This TCR derives from a man aged 50-60 years who received an inactivated influenza vaccine. The CDR3 reads CASSFPPGRTGYTF. The CDR3 DNA reads TGTGCCAGCAGTTTTCCGCCAGGGAGAACGGGCTACACCTTC.